This entry lists 32 T cell receptor beta chains sequenced from one sample in a study of PD-1 blockade in classical Hodgkin lymphoma. The repertoire was sequenced with immunoSEQ multiplex PCR; TCRdb's copy has only in-frame clones and lacks some. The table records approximately 26,000 clones, over 65% of them present only once. Every patient had relapsed following autologous stem cell transplantation, and cohorts differed in brentuximab vedotin exposure. The sample in question was peripheral blood mononuclear cells (PBMCs), obtained before the second cycle of nivolumab. These receptor sequences come from a human donor with classical Hodgkin lymphoma.

This chain connects TRBV2 to TRBJ1-5; 10 nucleotides match TRBD1. The J segment lost 2 bases and the V segment lost 7 bases, leaving 8 bases of the junction unmatched. The CDR3 is 16 residues long. Germline V CDR1 and CDR2: SNHLY, FYNNEI. CDR3: CASNPSGTGGNQPQHF. In DNA, the CDR3 is TGTGCCAGCAATCCCTCCGGGACAGGGGGCAATCAGCCCCAGCATTTT.

This clone is large by share. The rearrangement links TRBV18 to TRBJ1-1; D uncertain. Germline V lookup: CDR1 KGHSH, CDR2 LQKENI. This CDR3 has 15 residues. V was trimmed by 4 bases and J by 1 base, leaving 13 bases between them. CDR3 sequence: CASSLGSHRNTEAFF. The CDR3 DNA is TGTGCCAGCTCACTCGGGAGCCATAGGAACACTGAAGCTTTCTTT.

The gene calls are TRBV9 and TRBJ2-7; D could derive from TRBD1 or TRBD2 (5 bases each). Germline V lookup: CDR1 SGDLS, CDR2 YYNGEE. The V end was cut by 4 bases, the J end by 0 bases, with 11 bases between. The CDR3 sequence is 14 residues long. CDR3 bases: TGTGCCAGCAGCCCCGGGACCGCCTCCTACGAGCAGTACTTC. Translating it yields CASSPGTASYEQYF.

This clone was recorded once. The V call is TRBV18, the J call TRBJ1-1; no definite D call. The CDR3 consists of 14 residues. Germline values: CDR1 KGHSH, CDR2 LQKENI. V lost 0 bases and J 7 bases, leaving 12 bases between the germline ends. CDR3 sequence reads: CASSPPGSNLEAFF. The CDR3 DNA reads as TGTGCCAGCTCACCACCGGGCAGTAATCTTGAAGCTTTCTTT.

The rearrangement joins TRBV7-8 to TRBJ2-1; a possible D gene is TRBD1 (5 bases). V lost 4 bases, J lost 15 bases, and 22 bases lay in between. Germline V gene sequence: CDR1 SGHVS, CDR2 FQNEAQ. The CDR3 is 14 residues long. CDR3 region: CASSSPRGPRGLFF. CDR3 nucleotides: TGTGCCAGCAGCTCCCCTAGGGGCCCCCGAGGTCTGTTCTTC.

CDR3 region: CSVEEGLHSYNEQFF. The DNA of the CDR3 is TGCAGCGTTGAAGAGGGACTTCACTCCTACAATGAGCAGTTCTTC. This rearrangement joins TRBV29-1 to TRBJ2-1; weak D call: TRBD2 (6 bases). V dropped 0 bases and J dropped 0 bases, with 9 bases sitting between them. The CDR3 sequence is 15 residues long. Germline V gives CDR1 SQVTM, CDR2 ANQGSEA.

The rearrangement links TRBV7-9 to TRBJ2-2; 14 bases align to TRBD2. Per the germline V gene, CDR1 is SEHNR and CDR2 is FQNEAQ (reference sequence). With 8 bases clipped from V and 7 bases from J, the junction kept 9 bases outside the gene matches. The CDR3 has 16 amino acids. The CDR3 coding sequence is TGTGCCAGCGGGACTAGCGGGAGAGGGTTGGACGGGGAGCTGTTTTTT. This sequence encodes CASGTSGRGLDGELFF.

V usage is TRBV7-9 and J usage is TRBJ1-5; 12 nucleotides agree with TRBD1. The germline V gene has CDR1 SEHNR and CDR2 FQNEAQ (reference sequence). V lost 5 bases and J lost 6; bases outside the gene matches: 8. This CDR3 has 16 residues. The CDR3 region is CASSVYGTGGGQPQHF. The CDR3 coding sequence is TGTGCCAGCAGCGTATACGGGACAGGGGGCGGTCAGCCCCAGCATTTT.

The chain combines TRBV2 with TRBJ1-1; a weak D match, TRBD1 (5 bases). Germline lookup yields CDR1 SNHLY and CDR2 FYNNEI. This CDR3 is 13 amino acids long. Deletions cut 6 bases from V and 0 bases from J, with 8 bases between. The chain's CDR3 is CASSVTVNTEAFF. The CDR3 bases are TGTGCCAGCAGCGTGACAGTGAACACTGAAGCTTTCTTT.

This chain connects TRBV13 to TRBJ2-7; TRBD2 matches 7 bases. The CDR3 runs 15 residues. Germline assignment: CDR1 PRHDT and CDR2 FYEKMQ (reference sequence). The J segment lost 6 bases and the V segment lost 3 bases, leaving 11 bases of the junction unmatched. CDR3 sequence reads: CASSFGAGSLSEQYF. The DNA of the CDR3 is TGTGCCAGCAGCTTCGGAGCGGGAAGTCTAAGCGAGCAGTACTTC.

The chain couples TRBV12-5 to TRBJ1-6; D uncertain. V lost 2 bases to trimming and J lost 14 bases, with 16 bases between them. Germline V gives CDR1 LGHNT, CDR2 FRNRAP. The CDR3 totals 14 residues. CDR3 loop: CASGLSSLLTSLHF. CDR3 sequence (DNA): TGTGCTAGTGGTTTGAGTTCACTCCTTACATCCCTCCACTTT.

The chain joins TRBV5-6 to TRBJ2-7; D gene ambiguous. The CDR3 length is 14 residues. Trimming left V 0 bases short and J 3 bases short, with 10 bases between. The germline gives CDR1 SGHDT, CDR2 YYEEEE. In DNA, the CDR3 is TGTGCCAGCAGCTTGGGGCCGCTGTACTACGAGCAGTACTTC. Its translation is CASSLGPLYYEQYF.

The chain carries TRBV28 and TRBJ1-5; tentative D call: TRBD1 (5 bases). Germline CDR1 reads MDHEN; CDR2 reads SYDVKM. Trimming cost V 2 bases and J 1 base, with 9 bases left between them. The CDR3 runs 15 residues. The CDR3 bases are TGTGCCAGCAGTTTAGCGGGGGTAAGCAATCAGCCCCAGCATTTT. Its protein is CASSLAGVSNQPQHF.

The V and J genes are TRBV28 and TRBJ2-7; the D gene is possibly TRBD1 (6 bases). The CDR3 is 13 residues long. V lost 3 bases, J lost 5 bases, and 11 bases lay in between. Germline V gives CDR1 MDHEN, CDR2 SYDVKM. CDR3 in amino acids: CASSFTGRHEQYF. The DNA for the CDR3 is TGTGCCAGCAGTTTTACAGGGCGCCACGAGCAGTACTTC.

The chain employs TRBV7-8 and TRBJ1-5; no firm D call. V was pared by 7 bases and J by 3 bases, with 16 bases between. The length of the CDR3 is 15 residues. CDR1 and CDR2 from the germline V gene are SGHVS and FQNEAQ. The CDR3, as DNA: TGTGCCAGCACCCTAGGGTCGGGGATCAATCAGCCCCAGCATTTT. Its protein product is CASTLGSGINQPQHF. Filled out from reference TRBV7-8 and TRBJ1-5, the complete variable domain reads GAGVSQSPRYKVAKRGQDVALRCDPISGHVSLFWYQQALGQGPEFLTYFQNEAQLDKSGLPSDRFFAERPEGSVSTLKIQRTQQEDSAVYLCASTLGSGINQPQHFGDGTRLSIL.

The rearrangement links TRBV15 to TRBJ2-1; no definite D call. This CDR3 has 12 residues. The germline gives CDR1 LNHNV, CDR2 YYDKDF (reference sequence). With 5 bases removed from V and 6 bases from J, the gap between germline ends came to 8 bases. CDR3 loop: CATSLDSNEQFF. The DNA of the CDR3 is TGTGCCACCAGCCTAGACTCCAATGAGCAGTTCTTC.

The V gene is TRBV18, the J gene TRBJ1-2; 7 bases match TRBD1. The V segment lost 2 bases and the J segment 10 bases; nucleotides outside the gene matches: 10. Looked up from germline, CDR1 is KGHSH and CDR2 is LQKENI. The length of the CDR3 is 14 residues. In DNA, the CDR3 is TGTGCCAGCTCACCAGTACCAGGGACAGATTACTACACCTTC. It encodes CASSPVPGTDYYTF. Variable domain in full (rest from reference TRBV18 and TRBJ1-2): NAGVMQNPRHLVRRRGQEARLRCSPMKGHSHVYWYRQLPEEGLKFMVYLQKENIIDESGMPKERFSAEFPKEGPSILRIQQVVRGDSAAYFCASSPVPGTDYYTFGSGTRLTVV.

The V call is TRBV4-2, the J call TRBJ1-4; D unresolved. This CDR3 region has 12 residues. CDR1 and CDR2 from the germline V gene are LGHNA and YNFKEQ. Trimming removed 1 base at V and 6 bases at J, with 3 bases between. The CDR3 nucleotides are TGTGCCAGCAGCCAAGGGTATGAAAAACTGTTTTTT. Protein sequence: CASSQGYEKLFF.

The rearrangement uses TRBV19 and TRBJ2-3; 8 bases fit TRBD1. Germline V lookup: CDR1 LNHDA, CDR2 SQIVND (reference sequence). CDR3 length equals 17 residues. V lost 5 bases to trimming and J lost 2 bases; unmatched junction nucleotides: 12. CDR3 residues: CASSLSPGQVFTDTQYF. The CDR3 nucleotides are TGTGCCAGTAGTCTCTCTCCGGGACAGGTGTTCACAGATACGCAGTATTTT. The whole variable domain, filled in from reference TRBV19 and TRBJ2-3, reads DGGITQSPKYLFRKEGQNVTLSCEQNLNHDAMYWYRQDPGQGLRLIYYSQIVNDFQKGDIAEGYSVSREKKESFPLTVTSAQKNPTAFYLCASSLSPGQVFTDTQYFGPGTRLTVL.

As to this clone: Additional DNA sequences in this sample encode the identical CDR3. V is TRBV6-4 and J is TRBJ2-2; D possibly corresponds to TRBD2 (5 bases). Germline assignment: CDR1 MRHNA and CDR2 SNTAGT. The V and J ends lost 4 bases and 1 base respectively, with 7 bases between them. The CDR3 has 14 amino acids. Here the CDR3 reads CASSVEGNTGELFF. The CDR3 DNA follows: TGTGCCAGCAGTGTAGAGGGGAACACCGGGGAGCTGTTTTTT.

V gene TRBV19 combines with J gene TRBJ1-5, with D maybe TRBD1 (6 bases). Germline V CDR1 and CDR2: LNHDA, SQIVND (reference sequence). This CDR3 has 16 residues. V lost 7 bases and J lost 1, with 17 bases in between. The CDR3 is CASIRRGSISNQPQHF. DNA for the CDR3: TGTGCCAGTATCCGTAGGGGGAGTATCAGCAATCAGCCCCAGCATTTT.

The V gene is TRBV20-1, the J gene TRBJ1-1; D gene unclear. CDR1 is DFQATT, CDR2 SNEGSKA, per germline (reference sequence). The V end was cut by 7 bases, the J end by 0 bases, with 6 bases between. The CDR3 spans 11 residues. CDR3 nucleotides: TGCAGTGTTAGGCTGAACACTGAAGCTTTCTTT. The encoded protein is CSVRLNTEAFF.

The rearrangement links TRBV19 to TRBJ2-3; 15 bases line up with TRBD2. With 3 bases clipped from V and 2 bases from J, the junction kept 9 bases outside the gene matches. The germline V gene encodes CDR1 LNHDA and CDR2 SQIVND (reference sequence). This CDR3 has 19 residues. The CDR3 here is CASSIIGGTSGRYTDTQYF. CDR3 DNA sequence: TGTGCCAGTAGTATTATAGGAGGGACTAGCGGGAGGTACACAGATACGCAGTATTTT.

The V gene is TRBV29-1, the J gene TRBJ2-3, with 8 bases identical to TRBD2. The length of the CDR3 is 14 residues. V lost 5 bases to trimming and J lost 0 bases; unmatched junction nucleotides: 4. Germline loops: CDR1 SQVTM, CDR2 ANQGSEA. The CDR3 region is CSVLLAESTDTQYF. DNA of the CDR3: TGCAGCGTTTTACTAGCGGAAAGCACAGATACGCAGTATTTT.

CDR3 in amino acids: CASSLSRGRVLIGYTF. For the CDR3, the DNA is TGTGCCAGCAGTTTATCTAGGGGCAGGGTCCTTATTGGCTACACCTTC. The chain carries TRBV28 and TRBJ1-2; possibly TRBD1 for D (5 bases). The CDR3 is made up of 16 amino acids. Trimming stripped 1 base from V and 7 bases from J, with 19 bases between. The germline V gene encodes CDR1 MDHEN and CDR2 SYDVKM.

This clone appeared a single time. The chain combines TRBV13 with TRBJ2-1; D uncertain. Germline CDR1 reads PRHDT; CDR2 reads FYEKMQ (reference sequence). The V end was cut by 5 bases, the J end by 0 bases, with 14 bases between. The CDR3 loop spans 16 amino acids. The CDR3 coding sequence is TGTGCCAGCAGCCCCTCGGTGAGGAGCTCCTACAATGAGCAGTTCTTC. Protein product: CASSPSVRSSYNEQFF.

Here the CDR3 reads CASSPRHTALLNEQFF. CDR3 bases: TGTGCCAGCAGCCCACGACACACAGCCCTTTTGAATGAGCAGTTCTTC. V is TRBV7-2 and J is TRBJ2-1, with D uncertain. Deletions cut 5 bases from V and 7 bases from J, with 21 bases between. From germline, CDR1 is SGHTA and CDR2 FQGNSA. The length of the CDR3 is 16 residues.

The chain employs TRBV28 and TRBJ1-2; D unclear. The germline gives CDR1 MDHEN, CDR2 SYDVKM. The ends were cut back, 1 base at V and 6 bases at J, with 6 bases in the middle. The CDR3 is 12 amino acids. The CDR3 is CASSLLTDGYTF. CDR3 DNA sequence: TGTGCCAGCAGTTTATTGACGGATGGCTACACCTTC.

This chain joins TRBV27 and TRBJ2-1; 7 nucleotides line up with TRBD2. The V gene end was trimmed by 0 bases and the J gene end by 3 bases; junction bases not matched to a gene: 2. CDR3 length: 15 amino acids. Germline values: CDR1 MNHEY, CDR2 SMNVEV (reference sequence). The CDR3 DNA follows: TGTGCCAGCAGTTTATCAGTAGCGGGCTACAATGAGCAGTTCTTC. Translated: CASSLSVAGYNEQFF.

V gene TRBV7-2 combines with J gene TRBJ2-5; D not resolved. The DNA matches TRBJ2-7 better at its end, which makes the J call doubtful. Germline V CDR1 and CDR2: SGHTA, FQGNSA. This CDR3 has 14 residues. The CDR3 bases are TGTGCCAGCAGCTTCGGCCTTTCACTCTACGAGCAGTACTTC. Its translation is CASSFGLSLYEQYF.

V gene TRBV7-9 combines with J gene TRBJ1-1; 7 nucleotides align to TRBD1. CDR3 length equals 15 residues. Germline V CDR1 and CDR2: SEHNR, FQNEAQ (reference sequence). J lost 1 base, V lost 6 bases, and 8 bases had no gene match. The chain's CDR3 is CASRSRQGRNTEAFF. Here the CDR3 DNA reads TGTGCCAGCAGATCCCGACAGGGTCGGAACACTGAAGCTTTCTTT.

Points on this clone: Germline is not matched at one junction end, which may reflect a read error. The rearrangement links TRBV7-6 to TRBJ2-3, with 8 nucleotides matching TRBD1. CDR1 SGHVS and CDR2 FNYEAQ come from the germline V gene. The CDR3 consists of 12 residues. CDR3 protein: CASSPGTGTQYF. DNA of the CDR3: TGTGCCAGCAGCCCCGGGACAGGTACGCAGTATTTT.